These 21 T cell receptor beta chains share one sample of origin, sequenced in a study of cytomegalovirus exposure and HLA in healthy donors. Use of 60 Vbeta and 13 Jbeta primers characterized the PCR. Using immunoSEQ multiplex PCR, the repertoire was profiled, and TCRdb retains in-frame clones only, with some absent. The top ten hold less than 1.5% of the sample, which has about 140,000 clones, 65% to 90% seen once. Sequencing was done on a sample of PBMCs. The receptor source for this set is a female donor in good health and CMV-seronegative.

This chain joins TRBV5-1 and TRBJ1-1; the match to TRBD1 covers 7 bases. Germline values: CDR1 SGHRS, CDR2 YFSETQ. With V trimmed by 0 bases and J by 2 bases, 7 bases remained unmatched. CDR3 size: 16 residues. Written as DNA, the CDR3 is TGCGCCAGCAGCTTGGCCTTCACAGGGGTAAACACTGAAGCTTTCTTT. Its protein is CASSLAFTGVNTEAFF.

The genes are TRBV7-9 and TRBJ2-5; the D gene is possibly TRBD2 (6 bases). Deletions cut 1 base from V and 7 bases from J, with 10 bases between. The germline V gene has CDR1 SEHNR and CDR2 FQNEAQ (reference sequence). The CDR3 runs to 13 residues. CDR3 region: CASSLGLGGTQYF. CDR3 nucleotides: TGTGCCAGCAGCTTAGGACTAGGAGGGACCCAGTACTTC.

The chain employs TRBV27 and TRBJ2-1; TRBD1 is a possible D gene (5 bases). This CDR3 spans 12 amino acids. Trimming stripped 4 bases from V and 6 bases from J, with 7 bases between. Germline V gene lookup returns CDR1 MNHEY and CDR2 SMNVEV (reference sequence). The DNA of the CDR3 is TGTGCCAGCAGTTGGCAGGGCAATGAGCAGTTCTTC. Residues: CASSWQGNEQFF.

This clone was detected a few times. The gene calls are TRBV27 and TRBJ2-5, with 7 bases identical to TRBD2. The CDR3 runs 17 residues. Germline trimming cut 5 bases from V and 3 bases from J; bases unmatched to any gene: 15. Germline V CDR1 and CDR2: MNHEY, SMNVEV (reference sequence). The CDR3 nucleotides are TGTGCCAGCAGTCTCCCCGGGGCTAGCGGATACAAAGAGACCCAGTACTTC. Its translation is CASSLPGASGYKETQYF.

This chain links TRBV29-1 with TRBJ1-1, with a weak D call TRBD1 (6 bases). The V gene's germline CDR1 is SQVTM and CDR2 ANQGSEA. The length of the CDR3 is 16 residues. Trimming removed 2 bases at V and 1 base at J, with 17 bases between. DNA of the CDR3: TGCAGCGTTGAAAAGGGAGGGGGACCGGAGAACACTGAAGCTTTCTTT. Its translation: CSVEKGGGPENTEAFF.

V gene TRBV7-9 combines with J gene TRBJ2-1; 14 nucleotides match TRBD2. The CDR3 runs to 16 residues. The germline V gene has CDR1 SEHNR and CDR2 FQNEAQ (reference sequence). V lost 5 bases and J lost 7; bases outside the gene matches: 7. CDR3 nucleotides: TGTGCCAGCAGCCGGGGACTAGCGGGAGACGATAATGAGCAGTTCTTC. Protein product: CASSRGLAGDDNEQFF. Supplemented by reference TRBV7-9 and TRBJ2-1, the full variable domain reads DTGVSQNPRHKITKRGQNVTFRCDPISEHNRLYWYRQTLGQGPEFLTYFQNEAQLEKSRLLSDRFSAERPKGSFSTLEIQRTEQGDSAMYLCASSRGLAGDDNEQFFGPGTRLTVL.

The chain links TRBV14 to TRBJ1-2, with unresolved D. Germline V lookup: CDR1 SGHDN, CDR2 FVKESK. CDR3 length: 15 amino acids. Trimming shortened V by 4 bases and J by 0 bases, and 12 bases separated the two germline ends. CDR3 in DNA: TGTGCCAGCAGCCTACTAGGTGAAGCTAACTATGGCTACACCTTC. It yields the protein CASSLLGEANYGYTF.

J is TRBJ2-7 and V is TRBV30, with 8 bases that match TRBD2. V was clipped by 0 bases and J by 6 bases; unmatched bases: 13. Germline CDR1 and CDR2: GTSNPN and SVGIG (reference sequence). This CDR3 comprises 16 residues. CDR3 sequence: CAWSVRGGGFFGEQYF. CDR3 in DNA: TGTGCCTGGAGTGTACGGGGGGGCGGGTTCTTTGGCGAGCAGTACTTC.

The V gene is TRBV13, the J gene TRBJ2-1, with D maybe TRBD2 (7 bases). The germline CDR1 and CDR2 sequences are PRHDT and FYEKMQ (reference sequence). The CDR3 covers 13 residues. The ends were cut back, 5 bases at V and 8 bases at J, with 13 bases in the middle. The CDR3 protein is CASSRRGGHEQFF. DNA of the CDR3: TGTGCCAGCAGCCGAAGGGGGGGCCATGAGCAGTTCTTC.

The chain joins TRBV7-9 to TRBJ2-5; TRBD2 aligns across 10 bases. CDR3 length: 17 amino acids. The J segment lost 5 bases and the V segment lost 4 bases, leaving 13 bases of the junction unmatched. In germline, CDR1 is SEHNR, CDR2 FQNEAQ (reference sequence). The CDR3 DNA reads as TGTGCCAGCAGCTCACCTCCGGGACTAGCGCTAGAGGAGACCCAGTACTTC. Translated, it gives CASSSPPGLALEETQYF.

This sequence joins TRBV30 and TRBJ1-5; the D is unclear. This CDR3 is built from 16 residues. Germline CDR1 and CDR2: GTSNPN and SVGIG (reference sequence). The germline V and J ends were trimmed by 4 bases and 1 base, with 17 bases remaining between them. The CDR3 DNA follows: TGTGCCTGGAACGCAGGTGCGTCAATAAGCAATCAGCCCCAGCATTTT. Translating it yields CAWNAGASISNQPQHF.

The chain joins TRBV27 to TRBJ1-2; the match to TRBD1 covers 7 bases. Germline loops: CDR1 MNHEY, CDR2 SMNVEV (reference sequence). Unmatched junction bases numbered 4, after V lost 2 bases and J lost 4 bases. The CDR3 is 14 residues long. The CDR3: CASSLIGQAYGYTF. The CDR3 DNA reads TGTGCCAGCAGTTTAATAGGACAGGCCTATGGCTACACCTTC.

For this clone: As the CDR3 is not closed by the conserved phenylalanine or tryptophan, this likely results from a read error. V is TRBV18 and J is TRBJ1-4, with 7 positions matching TRBD1. With 3 bases clipped from V and 0 bases from J, the junction kept 4 bases outside the gene matches. Germline V gene sequence: CDR1 KGHSH, CDR2 LQKENI. The CDR3 extends over 16 amino acids. The CDR3 protein is CASSPRQGTTNEKLFV. As DNA, the CDR3 is TGTGCCAGCTCACCTAGACAGGGTACAACTAATGAAAAACTGTTTGTT.

The V gene is TRBV7-9, the J gene TRBJ2-5; D remains ambiguous. CDR3 length equals 16 residues. Germline lookup yields CDR1 SEHNR and CDR2 FQNEAQ (reference sequence). Deletions cut 5 bases from V and 5 bases from J, with 21 bases between. CDR3 nucleotides: TGTGCCAGCAGCGGTGGGTGGGTAGGAGATTCGGAGACCCAGTACTTC. It codes for CASSGGWVGDSETQYF. Looking up the rest from reference TRBV7-9 and TRBJ2-5 gives the full variable domain: DTGVSQNPRHKITKRGQNVTFRCDPISEHNRLYWYRQTLGQGPEFLTYFQNEAQLEKSRLLSDRFSAERPKGSFSTLEIQRTEQGDSAMYLCASSGGWVGDSETQYFGPGTRLLVL.

A single count supports this clone. This CDR3 is CASSKAGTGVTEAFF. DNA of the CDR3: TGTGCCAGCAGCAAGGCGGGGACAGGGGTCACTGAAGCTTTCTTT. The chain recombines TRBV21-1 with TRBJ1-1; the listed D gene, TRBD1, was not tested against the DNA. TRBV21-1 is a listed pseudogene. The CDR3 consists of 15 residues.

The J gene is TRBJ1-2, the V gene TRBV6-1, with 8 bases fitting TRBD1. The CDR3 contains 16 residues. In germline, CDR1 is MNHNS, CDR2 SASEGT. V shed 2 bases, J shed 7 bases, and the junction held 12 bases outside the gene matches. In DNA, the CDR3 is TGTGCCAGCAGTGAAAACCCAGGGGGCACAGGGGGTGGCTACACCTTC. This codes for CASSENPGGTGGGYTF.

The chain couples TRBV11-2 to TRBJ2-7; tentative D call: TRBD2 (5 bases). V was shortened by 6 bases and J by 2 bases, with 17 bases between the two germline ends. This CDR3 comprises 15 residues. Germline lookup yields CDR1 SGHAT and CDR2 FQNNGV. In nucleotides, the CDR3 is TGTGCCAGCAGATACGGCCCCGGAGGAACCTACGAGCAGTACTTC. The encoded protein is CASRYGPGGTYEQYF.

V usage is TRBV28 and J usage is TRBJ2-7; D possibly corresponds to TRBD1 (6 bases). This CDR3 has 13 residues. V was pared by 3 bases and J by 3 bases, with 9 bases between. Germline lookup yields CDR1 MDHEN and CDR2 SYDVKM. The CDR3 DNA reads as TGTGCCAGCAGTTTGACAGGTGGCTACGAGCAGTACTTC. The encoded protein is CASSLTGGYEQYF.

Comment on this clone: Other DNA sequences in this specimen translate into the identical CDR3. The chain links TRBV29-1 to TRBJ1-1; no clear D gene. The CDR3 has 13 amino acids. Trimming left V 4 bases short and J 0 bases short, with 9 bases between. CDR1 SQVTM and CDR2 ANQGSEA come from the germline V gene. CDR3 amino acids: CSVVGRLNTEAFF. CDR3 nucleotides: TGCAGCGTTGTGGGGAGACTGAACACTGAAGCTTTCTTT. The full variable domain, rest sourced from reference TRBV29-1 and TRBJ1-1, is SAVISQKPSRDICQRGTSLTIQCQVDSQVTMMFWYRQQPGQSLTLIATANQGSEATYESGFVIDKFPISRPNLTFSTLTVSNMSPEDSSIYLCSVVGRLNTEAFFGQGTRLTVV.

The V and J genes are TRBV29-1 and TRBJ2-3; 13 nucleotides line up with TRBD2. The CDR3 sequence is 15 residues long. Germline V gene data show CDR1 as SQVTM and CDR2 as ANQGSEA. V gave up 6 bases and J gave up 2 bases; unmatched junction bases: 5. CDR3 bases: TGCAGCGTCACAGGGACTAGCGGGAACACAGATACGCAGTATTTT. Its protein product is CSVTGTSGNTDTQYF.

The rearrangement uses TRBV5-4 and TRBJ2-3, with D perhaps TRBD2 (6 bases). Trimming took off 0 bases at V and 0 bases at J, with 8 bases between the two ends. Germline CDR1 reads SGHNT; CDR2 reads YYREEE (reference sequence). The CDR3 is 15 residues long. CDR3 protein: CASSLGGGSTDTQYF. CDR3 in DNA: TGTGCCAGCAGCTTGGGCGGAGGGAGCACAGATACGCAGTATTTT. The full variable domain, rest sourced from reference TRBV5-4 and TRBJ2-3, is ETGVTQSPTHLIKTRGQQVTLRCSSQSGHNTVSWYQQALGQGPQFIFQYYREEENGRGNFPPRFSGLQFPNYSSELNVNALELDDSALYLCASSLGGGSTDTQYFGPGTRLTVL.